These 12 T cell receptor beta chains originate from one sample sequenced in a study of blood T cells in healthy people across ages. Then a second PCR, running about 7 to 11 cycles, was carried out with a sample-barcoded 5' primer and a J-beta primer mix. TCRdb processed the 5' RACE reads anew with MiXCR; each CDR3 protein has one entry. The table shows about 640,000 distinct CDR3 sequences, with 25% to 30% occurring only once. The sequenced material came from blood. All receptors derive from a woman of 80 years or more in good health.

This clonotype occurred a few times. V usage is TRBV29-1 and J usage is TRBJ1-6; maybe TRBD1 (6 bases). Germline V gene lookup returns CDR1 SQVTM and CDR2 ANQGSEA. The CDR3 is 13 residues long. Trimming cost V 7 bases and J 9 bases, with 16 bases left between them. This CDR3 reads CSGRAGAGSPLHF. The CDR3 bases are TGCAGCGGGCGCGCAGGGGCTGGTTCACCCCTCCACTTT.

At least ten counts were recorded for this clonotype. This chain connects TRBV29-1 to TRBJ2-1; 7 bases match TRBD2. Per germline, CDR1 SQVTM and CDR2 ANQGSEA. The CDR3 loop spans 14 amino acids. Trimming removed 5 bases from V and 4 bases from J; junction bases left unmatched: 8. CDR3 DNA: TGCAGCGTTCGTTCAAGCGGGGTTTACAATGAGCAGTTCTTC. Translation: CSVRSSGVYNEQFF.

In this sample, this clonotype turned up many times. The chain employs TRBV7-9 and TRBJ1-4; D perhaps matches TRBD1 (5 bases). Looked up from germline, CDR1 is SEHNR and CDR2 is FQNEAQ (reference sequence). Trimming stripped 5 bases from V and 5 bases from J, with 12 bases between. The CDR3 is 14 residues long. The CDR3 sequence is CASSQGQQNEKLFF. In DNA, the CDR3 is TGTGCCAGCAGCCAGGGCCAACAAAATGAAAAACTGTTTTTT. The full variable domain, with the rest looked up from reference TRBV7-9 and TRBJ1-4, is DTGVSQNPRHKITKRGQNVTFRCDPISEHNRLYWYRQTLGQGPEFLTYFQNEAQLEKSRLLSDRFSAERPKGSFSTLEIQRTEQGDSAMYLCASSQGQQNEKLFFGSGTQLSVL.

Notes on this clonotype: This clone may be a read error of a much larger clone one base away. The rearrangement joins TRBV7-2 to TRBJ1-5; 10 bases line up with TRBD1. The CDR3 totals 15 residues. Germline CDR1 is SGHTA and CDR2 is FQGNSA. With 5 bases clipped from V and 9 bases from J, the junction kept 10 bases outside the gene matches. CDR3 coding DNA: TGTGCCAGCAGCCGACGACAGGGGGCCGGACGGCCCCAGCATTTT. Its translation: CASSRRQGAGRPQHF.

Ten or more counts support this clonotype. CDR3 sequence: CASRGGNEAYTQYF. DNA of the CDR3: TGTGCCAGTCGCGGGGGGAACGAGGCATATACGCAGTATTTT. The chain links TRBV7-2 to TRBJ2-3; 8 positions match TRBD2. Germline-derived CDR1 and CDR2 are SGHTA and FQGNSA. The CDR3 runs 14 residues. J gave up 7 bases and V 9 bases, and 12 bases lay outside the gene matches.

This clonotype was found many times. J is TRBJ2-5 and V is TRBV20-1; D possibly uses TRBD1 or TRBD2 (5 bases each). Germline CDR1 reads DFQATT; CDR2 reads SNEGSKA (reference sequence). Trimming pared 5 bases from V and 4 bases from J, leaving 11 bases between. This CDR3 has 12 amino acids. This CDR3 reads CSALGERETQYF. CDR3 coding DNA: TGCAGTGCTCTGGGGGAGCGAGAGACCCAGTACTTC.

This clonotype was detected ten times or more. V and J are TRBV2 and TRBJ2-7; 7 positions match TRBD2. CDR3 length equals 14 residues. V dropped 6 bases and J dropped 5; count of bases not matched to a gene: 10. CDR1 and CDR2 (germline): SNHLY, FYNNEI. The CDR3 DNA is TGTGCCAGCAGCCCCCCCGGGGGGTTTGACGAGCAGTACTTC. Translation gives CASSPPGGFDEQYF.

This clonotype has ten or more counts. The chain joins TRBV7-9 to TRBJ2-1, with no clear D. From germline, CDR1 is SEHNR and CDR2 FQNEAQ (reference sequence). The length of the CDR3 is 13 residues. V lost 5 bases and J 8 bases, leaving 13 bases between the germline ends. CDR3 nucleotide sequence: TGTGCCAGCAGCCCGAGTGCTTACCATGAGCAGTTCTTC. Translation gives CASSPSAYHEQFF.

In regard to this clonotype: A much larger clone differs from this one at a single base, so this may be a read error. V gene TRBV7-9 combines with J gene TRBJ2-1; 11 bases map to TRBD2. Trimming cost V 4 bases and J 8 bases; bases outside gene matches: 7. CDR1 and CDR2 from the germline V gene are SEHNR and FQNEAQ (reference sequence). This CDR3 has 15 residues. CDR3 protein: CASSSSGTSGHEQFF. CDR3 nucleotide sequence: TGTGCCAGCAGCTCCTCCGGGACTAGCGGACATGAGCAGTTCTTC.

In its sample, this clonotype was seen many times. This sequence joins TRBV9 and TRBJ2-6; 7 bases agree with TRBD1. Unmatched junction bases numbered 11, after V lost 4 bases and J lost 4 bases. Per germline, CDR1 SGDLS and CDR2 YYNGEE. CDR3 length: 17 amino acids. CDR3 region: CASSTLPGQAGANVLTF. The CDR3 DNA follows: TGTGCCAGCAGCACCCTACCAGGACAGGCGGGGGCCAACGTCCTGACTTTC.

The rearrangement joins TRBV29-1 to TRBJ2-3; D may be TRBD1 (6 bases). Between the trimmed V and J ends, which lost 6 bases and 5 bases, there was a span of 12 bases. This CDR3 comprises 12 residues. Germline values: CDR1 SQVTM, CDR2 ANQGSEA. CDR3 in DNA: TGCAGCGTAGACCAGGGGAGAGATACGCAGTATTTT. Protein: CSVDQGRDTQYF.

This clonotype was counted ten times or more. CDR3 in DNA: TGTGCCATCAGTGCAACTAGCGGGGGACCTTCCCAAGAGACCCAGTACTTC. Residues: CAISATSGGPSQETQYF. The rearrangement links TRBV10-3 to TRBJ2-5, with 11 bases aligning to TRBD2. The CDR3 runs to 17 residues. The trim removed 4 bases at V and 1 base at J, leaving 8 bases unmatched. CDR1 and CDR2 (germline): ENHRY, SYGVKD.